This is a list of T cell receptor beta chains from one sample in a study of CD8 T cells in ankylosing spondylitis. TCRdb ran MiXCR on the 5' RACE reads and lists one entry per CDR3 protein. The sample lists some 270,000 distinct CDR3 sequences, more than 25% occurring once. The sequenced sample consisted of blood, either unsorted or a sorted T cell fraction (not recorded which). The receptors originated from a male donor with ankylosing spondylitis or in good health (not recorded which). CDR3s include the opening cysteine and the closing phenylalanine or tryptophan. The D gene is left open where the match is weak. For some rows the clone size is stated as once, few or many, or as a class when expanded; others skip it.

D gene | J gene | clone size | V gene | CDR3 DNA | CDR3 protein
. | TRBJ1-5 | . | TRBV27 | TGTGCCGAGTGGGGGGATCAGCCCCAGCATTTT | CAEWGDQPQHF
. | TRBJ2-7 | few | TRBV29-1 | TGCAGCGTAGGCAGGGGTCTCATAGGGGAGCAGTACTTC | CSVGRGLIGEQYF
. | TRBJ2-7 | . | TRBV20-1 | TGCAGTGGAGTTTTCGACACCCCGGGGTCCTACGAGCAGTACTTC | CSGVFDTPGSYEQYF
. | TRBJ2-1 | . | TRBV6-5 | TGTGCCAGCAGTTACTCGGGTTTCGGTGGATCCTCCTACAATGAGCAGTTCTTC | CASSYSGFGGSSYNEQFF
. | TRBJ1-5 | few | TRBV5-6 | TGTGCCAGCAGCTTGGTAGATCAGCCCCAGCATTTT | CASSLVDQPQHF
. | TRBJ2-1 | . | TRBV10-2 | TGCGCCAGCAATCGGGCCTTCATCTCCTACAATGAGCAGTTCTTC | CASNRAFISYNEQFF
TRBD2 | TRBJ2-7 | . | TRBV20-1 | TGCAGTGCCCCAGGGGCTAGCGGGAGAGCCTACGAGCAGTACTTC | CSAPGASGRAYEQYF
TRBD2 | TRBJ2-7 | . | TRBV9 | TGTGCCAGCAGCCCCCAGGGACTAGCGGACTACGAGCAGTACTTC | CASSPQGLADYEQYF
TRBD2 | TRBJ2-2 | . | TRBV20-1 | TGCAGTGCTAGAGACCCCCTCTTGCGGGGGATAGCCGGGGAGCTGTTTTTT | CSARDPLLRGIAGELFF
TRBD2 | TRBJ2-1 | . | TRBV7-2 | TGTGCCAGCAGCCCTAGCGGTGCCTACAATGAGCAGTTCTTC | CASSPSGAYNEQFF
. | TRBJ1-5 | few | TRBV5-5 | TGTGCCAGCAGCTTGCGAACAGATCAGCCCCAGCATTTT | CASSLRTDQPQHF
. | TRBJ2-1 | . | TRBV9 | TGTGCCAGCAGCGTAGATCTGCCGGATGAGCAGTTCTTC | CASSVDLPDEQFF
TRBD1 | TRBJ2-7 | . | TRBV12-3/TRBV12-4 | TGTGCCAGCAGTTTTCGGACAGGGAGCCTGTACGAGCAGTACTTC | CASSFRTGSLYEQYF
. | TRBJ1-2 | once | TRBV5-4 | TGTGCCAGCAGCTCCGGGACGGCTAAGAGCTGGTATGGCTACACCTTC | CASSSGTAKSWYGYTF
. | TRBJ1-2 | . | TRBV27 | TGTGCCAGCAGTTCCAGAACCGGACGGCCCAAGTCCGCCTATGGCTACACCTTC | CASSSRTGRPKSAYGYTF
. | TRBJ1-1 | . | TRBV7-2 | TGTGCCAGCAGCCTCCAGGGTTTGGCGGCTTTCTTT | CASSLQGLAAFF
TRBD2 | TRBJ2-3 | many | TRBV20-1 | TGCAGTGCTAGGTGGCGGGGGGGGACAGATACGCAGTATTTT | CSARWRGGTDTQYF
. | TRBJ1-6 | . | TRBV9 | TGTGCCAGCAACCGACAAGGGGATTCACCCCTCCACTTT | CASNRQGDSPLHF
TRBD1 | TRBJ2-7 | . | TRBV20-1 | TGCAGTGCTAGAATCCCGGGACAGCCGTCCTACGAGCAGTACTTC | CSARIPGQPSYEQYF
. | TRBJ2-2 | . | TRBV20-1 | TGCAGTGCCCCTAGGCCGGGGAAGCGAGGGGAGCTGTTTTTT | CSAPRPGKRGELFF
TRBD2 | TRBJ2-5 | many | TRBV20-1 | TGCAGTGCTCGCCTAGCGGGGTTGGAGACCCAGTACTTC | CSARLAGLETQYF
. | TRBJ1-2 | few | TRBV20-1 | TGCAGTGCTAGAGGAGGGGACTATGGCTACACCTTC | CSARGGDYGYTF
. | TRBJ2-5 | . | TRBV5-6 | TGTGCCAGCAGACGGGGGCTGTCTCTGGAGACCCAGTACTTC | CASRRGLSLETQYF
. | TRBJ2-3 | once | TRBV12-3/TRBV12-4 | TGTGCCAGCAGTTTTATAGGGGCAGATACGCAGTATTTT | CASSFIGADTQYF
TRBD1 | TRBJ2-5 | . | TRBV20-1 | TGCAGTGCTTGGACAGGGGGGGGCTTAGGCCAGTACTTC | CSAWTGGGLGQYF
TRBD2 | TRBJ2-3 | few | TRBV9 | TGTGCCAGCAGCGTCCTCGGACTAGCGGGGGAGGAGACGCAGTATTTT | CASSVLGLAGEETQYF
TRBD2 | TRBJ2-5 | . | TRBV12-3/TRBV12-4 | TGTGCCAGCAGTGGCCAGCATAGCGGGGGGCACCAAGAGACCCAGTACTTC | CASSGQHSGGHQETQYF
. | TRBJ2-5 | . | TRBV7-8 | TGTGCCAGCAGCTTAGGGACAGCCCGCTCGGAGACCCAGTACTTC | CASSLGTARSETQYF
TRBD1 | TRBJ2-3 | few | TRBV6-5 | TGTGCCAGCAGTTACGGGACAGGGGTTTTCACAGATACGCAGTATTTT | CASSYGTGVFTDTQYF
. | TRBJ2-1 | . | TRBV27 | TGTGCCAGCAGTTTATCGGCAGGGGCCTCCTACAATGAGCAGTTCTTC | CASSLSAGASYNEQFF
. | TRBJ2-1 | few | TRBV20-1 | TGCAGTGCCCAGAGCACGAGTACCTACAATGAGCAGTTCTTC | CSAQSTSTYNEQFF
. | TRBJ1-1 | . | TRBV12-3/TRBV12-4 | TGTGCCAGCAGTCTGCTGTTGGGGGACGCTGAAGCTTTCTTT | CASSLLLGDAEAFF
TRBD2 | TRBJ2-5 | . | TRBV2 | TGTGCCAGCAGTGAATTGGGAGGGCTTGGGGAGACCCAGTACTTC | CASSELGGLGETQYF
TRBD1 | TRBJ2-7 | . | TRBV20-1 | TGCAGTTTTGGCGGCGGACAGGGGGCTCGCGAGCAGTACTTC | CSFGGGQGAREQYF
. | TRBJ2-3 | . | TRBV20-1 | TGCAGTGCTAGAGATGGGGCAGGGGAGGATACGCAGTATTTT | CSARDGAGEDTQYF
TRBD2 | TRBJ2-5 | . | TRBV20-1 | TGCAGTGCTAGTGCCCTTGGGCGGGGGTTCGTCAAACAAGAGACCCAGTACTTC | CSASALGRGFVKQETQYF
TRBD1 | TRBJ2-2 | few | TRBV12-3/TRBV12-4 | TGTGCCAGCAGCCCCCCGGGACAGGGGTCGATTGGAGGGGAGCTGTTTTTT | CASSPPGQGSIGGELFF
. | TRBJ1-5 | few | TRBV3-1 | TGTGCCAGCAGCCCCCGAACAAGCAATCAGCCCCAGCATTTT | CASSPRTSNQPQHF
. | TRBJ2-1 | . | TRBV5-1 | TGCGCCAGCAGCTCCGTCCCCGGGACGGACTACAATGAGCAGTTCTTC | CASSSVPGTDYNEQFF
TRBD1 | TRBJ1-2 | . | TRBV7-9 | TGTGCCAGCAGCTCGCGCGGACAGGGGGCCTATGGCTACACCTTC | CASSSRGQGAYGYTF
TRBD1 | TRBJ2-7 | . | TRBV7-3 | TGTGCCAGCAGCACCGGGACAGGGGAATACGAGCAGTACTTC | CASSTGTGEYEQYF
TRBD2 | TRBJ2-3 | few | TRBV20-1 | TGCAGTGCTAGTTCAGGTTCGCTAGCGGCTAGCACAGATACGCAGTATTTT | CSASSGSLAASTDTQYF
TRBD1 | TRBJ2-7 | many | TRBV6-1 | TGTGCCAGCAGGAGGACAGGGACGCTGGGCGAGCAGTACTTC | CASRRTGTLGEQYF
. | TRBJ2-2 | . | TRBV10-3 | TGTGCCATCAGTGAAGTAGGTACACCGAACACCGGGGAGCTGTTTTTT | CAISEVGTPNTGELFF
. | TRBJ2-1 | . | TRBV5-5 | TGTGCCAGCAGCCGCGAGGGACCCCCGTACAATGAGCAGTTCTTC | CASSREGPPYNEQFF
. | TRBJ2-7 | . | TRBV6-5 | TGTGCCAGCAGTTATACCCCGGGGGACTCCTACGAGCAGTACTTC | CASSYTPGDSYEQYF
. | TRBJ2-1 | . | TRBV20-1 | TGCAGTGCTAGTTCTCCGGGGGCGAGATACAATGAGCAGTTCTTC | CSASSPGARYNEQFF
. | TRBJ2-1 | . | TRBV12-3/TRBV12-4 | TGTGCCAGCAGGGATCAACAGAGGGGGGGAAATTATGAGCAGTTCTTC | CASRDQQRGGNYEQFF
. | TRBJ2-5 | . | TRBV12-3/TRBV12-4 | TGTGCCAGCAGTTTAGTTGACAACCAAGAGACCCAGTACTTC | CASSLVDNQETQYF
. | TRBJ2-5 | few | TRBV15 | TGTGCCACCAGCAGCGGCCCCATGGAGACCCAGTACTTC | CATSSGPMETQYF
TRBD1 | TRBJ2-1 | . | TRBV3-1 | TGTGCCAGCAGCCAACCGGGACAGGGGGCTGAGCAGTTCTTC | CASSQPGQGAEQFF
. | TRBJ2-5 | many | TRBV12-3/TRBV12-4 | TGTGCCAGCAGTTTCGGGCCGGGGGAGACCCAGTACTTC | CASSFGPGETQYF
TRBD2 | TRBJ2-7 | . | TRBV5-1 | TGCGCCAGCAGCTCCGGACTAGCGTCTTTCCACGAGCAGTACTTC | CASSSGLASFHEQYF
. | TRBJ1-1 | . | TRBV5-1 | TGCGCCAGCAGCGCCGATGGGGACACTGAAGCTTTCTTT | CASSADGDTEAFF
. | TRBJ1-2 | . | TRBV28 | TGTGCCAGCAGTTTAGCCTACAGGGCAACTCACTATGGCTACACCTTC | CASSLAYRATHYGYTF
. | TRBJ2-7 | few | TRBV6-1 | TGTGCCAGCAGGAAACTTAGCTCCTACGAGCAGTACTTC | CASRKLSSYEQYF
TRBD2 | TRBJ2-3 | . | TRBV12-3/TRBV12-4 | TGTGCCAGCAGCCAGGGACTAAGCACAGATACGCAGTATTTT | CASSQGLSTDTQYF